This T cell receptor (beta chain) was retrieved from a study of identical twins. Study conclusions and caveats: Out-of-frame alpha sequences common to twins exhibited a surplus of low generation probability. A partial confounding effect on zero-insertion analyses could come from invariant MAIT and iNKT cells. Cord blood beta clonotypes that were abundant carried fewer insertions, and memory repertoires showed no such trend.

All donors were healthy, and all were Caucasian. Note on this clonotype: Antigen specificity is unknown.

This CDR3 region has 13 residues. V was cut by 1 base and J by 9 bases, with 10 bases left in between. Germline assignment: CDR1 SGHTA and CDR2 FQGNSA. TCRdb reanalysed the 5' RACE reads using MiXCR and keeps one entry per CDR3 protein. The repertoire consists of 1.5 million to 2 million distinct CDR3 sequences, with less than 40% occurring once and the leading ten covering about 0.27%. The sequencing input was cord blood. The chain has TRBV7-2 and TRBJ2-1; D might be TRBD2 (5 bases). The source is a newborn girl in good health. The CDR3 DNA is TGTGCCAGCAGCTTAGACGGGATCGGTGAGCAGTTCTTC. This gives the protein CASSLDGIGEQFF.